The 4 T cell receptor beta chains reported below all come from one sample, sequenced in a study of PD-L1 blockade in urothelial cancer. Clones were sequenced by immunoSEQ multiplex PCR, and TCRdb holds only the in-frame ones, with some missing. The repertoire includes 35,000 or so clones, about a third of them detected once, and around 9.3% sits in the top ten. The sample in question was tumor tissue, obtained before atezolizumab (anti-PD-L1) treatment. These receptors were obtained from a man in his fifties or sixties with urothelial cancer.

This rearrangement joins TRBV11-3 to TRBJ2-7, with D perhaps matching TRBD1 or TRBD2 (5 bases each). Trimming shortened V by 6 bases and J by 6 bases, and 21 bases separated the two germline ends. The CDR3 has 15 residues. The V gene's germline CDR1 is SGHNT and CDR2 YENEEA. CDR3 sequence: CASSLDSRQNGEQYF. The CDR3 DNA reads TGTGCCAGCAGTTTGGACTCCAGACAGAATGGCGAGCAGTACTTC.

This clone was found a few times. This chain links TRBV5-1 with TRBJ2-1; TRBD2 matches at 9 bases. V shed 0 bases and J 6 bases; nucleotides not matched to a gene: 1. The CDR3 spans 14 residues. Per germline, CDR1 SGHRS and CDR2 YFSETQ. CDR3: CASSLDSGGNEQFF. CDR3 sequence (DNA): TGCGCCAGCAGCTTGGATAGCGGGGGCAATGAGCAGTTCTTC.

This chain joins TRBV6-8 and TRBJ2-2; D is ambiguous. The CDR3 extends over 13 amino acids. With 7 bases removed from V and 3 bases from J, the gap between germline ends came to 9 bases. Germline V gene data show CDR1 as MNHGY and CDR2 as SAAAGT. DNA for the CDR3: TGTGCCAGCAAAGTTCGGGACACCGGGGAGCTGTTTTTT. Protein sequence: CASKVRDTGELFF.

A few counts support this clone. V and J are TRBV11-3 and TRBJ2-5, with TRBD2 identical over 11 bases. The length of the CDR3 is 18 residues. V dropped 3 bases and J dropped 5; count of bases not matched to a gene: 14. Germline assignment: CDR1 SGHNT and CDR2 YENEEA. The DNA for the CDR3 is TGTGCCAGCAGCTTGGTCCTAGCGGGAGGTAGTTTGCGGGAGACCCAGTACTTC. Protein: CASSLVLAGGSLRETQYF. Variable domain in full (rest from reference TRBV11-3 and TRBJ2-5): EAGVVQSPRYKIIEKKQPVAFWCNPISGHNTLYWYLQNLGQGPELLIRYENEEAVDDSQLPKDRFSAERLKGVDSTLKIQPAELGDSAVYLCASSLVLAGGSLRETQYFGPGTRLLVL.